One sample yielded the 24 T cell receptor beta chains listed below, sequenced in a study of blood T cell repertoires in COVID-19. Generated by immunoSEQ multiplex PCR, the TCRdb table keeps only in-frame clones and is missing some. Altogether more than 85,000 clones are present, around four fifths being singletons, with the ten largest covering about a tenth. Material for sequencing was peripheral blood. Source of these receptors: a man in his forties or fifties with active or convalescent COVID-19.

The chain recombines TRBV6-6 with TRBJ1-5, with TRBD1 identical over 7 bases. The CDR3 has 15 amino acids. The germline V gene has CDR1 MNHNY and CDR2 SVGAGI (reference sequence). After removal of 2 bases from V and 2 bases from J, the junction contained 3 bases not matched to a gene. CDR3 DNA sequence: TGTGCCAGCAGTTACGAGGGGACAGGCAATCAGCCCCAGCATTTT. It encodes CASSYEGTGNQPQHF.

This clone was detected a few times. The V and J genes are TRBV3-1 (or the pseudogene TRBV3-2) and TRBJ1-3, with unresolved D. The germline V and J ends were trimmed by 5 bases and 2 bases, with 4 bases remaining between them. Germline assignment: CDR1 LGHDT and CDR2 YNNKEL (reference sequence). The CDR3 covers 12 residues. The CDR3 protein is CASSVTGNTIYF. In nucleotides, the CDR3 is TGTGCCAGCAGCGTTACTGGAAACACCATATATTTT.

The rearrangement links TRBV20-1 to TRBJ1-6, with D unresolved. V lost 5 bases to trimming and J lost 14 bases, with 13 bases between them. The CDR3 spans 11 residues. Looked up from germline, CDR1 is DFQATT and CDR2 is SNEGSKA (reference sequence). CDR3 sequence reads: CSAFDTPALHF. DNA of the CDR3: TGCAGTGCTTTCGACACCCCGGCCCTCCACTTT.

This clone was found once. The V call is TRBV9, the J call TRBJ1-2; tentatively, D is TRBD1 (6 bases). The CDR3 length is 16 residues. V was trimmed by 3 bases and J by 2 bases, leaving 17 bases between them. The germline V gene has CDR1 SGDLS and CDR2 YYNGEE. The DNA for the CDR3 is TGTGCCAGCAGCGGAGGAGCAGGGGAGGGAAACTATGGCTACACCTTC. This sequence encodes CASSGGAGEGNYGYTF.

This clone was picked up one time. One end of the junction varies from germline; a read error may be responsible. Distinct nucleotide sequences in the sample also encode this CDR3. J is TRBJ1-5 and V is TRBV15, with 7 positions matching TRBD1. Germline V CDR1 and CDR2: LNHNV, YYDKDF (reference sequence). The CDR3 runs to 15 residues. In nucleotides, the CDR3 is TGTGCCACCAGTAGAGATCGGACAGGTTTTCAGCCCCAGCATTTT. This translates into CATSRDRTGFQPQHF.

This chain connects TRBV6-5 to TRBJ2-4; maybe TRBD2 (5 bases). The germline CDR1 and CDR2 sequences are MNHEY and SVGAGI. The V end was cut by 0 bases, the J end by 0 bases, with 9 bases between. This CDR3 has 16 amino acids. CDR3 loop: CASSYSGVIAKNIQYF. The DNA for the CDR3 is TGTGCCAGCAGTTACTCCGGGGTTATAGCCAAAAACATTCAGTACTTC.

This chain uses TRBV3-1 (or the pseudogene TRBV3-2) with TRBJ2-7; a weak D match, TRBD2 (6 bases). The V end was cut by 4 bases, the J end by 3 bases, with 10 bases between. Per germline, CDR1 LGHDT and CDR2 YNNKEL (reference sequence). This CDR3 contains 13 residues. The CDR3 here is CASSRTAGYEQYF. The CDR3 bases are TGTGCCAGCAGCCGAACAGCGGGCTACGAGCAGTACTTC.

The chain couples TRBV3-1 (or the pseudogene TRBV3-2) to TRBJ2-1, with D unclear. V lost 9 bases, J lost 7 bases, and 16 bases lay in between. Germline V gives CDR1 LGHDT, CDR2 YNNKEL (reference sequence). The CDR3 consists of 13 residues. The CDR3 spells CASRHLSGNEQFF. In DNA form, the CDR3 reads TGTGCCAGTCGCCACCTTAGTGGTAATGAGCAGTTCTTC.

This sequence joins TRBV29-1 and TRBJ1-1; the match to TRBD1 covers 8 bases. The V gene end was trimmed by 6 bases and the J gene end by 4 bases; junction bases not matched to a gene: 13. The germline CDR1 and CDR2 sequences are SQVTM and ANQGSEA. This CDR3 comprises 15 residues. The CDR3 region is CSVPLAGGGGTEAFF. The CDR3 nucleotides read TGCAGCGTACCCTTGGCAGGGGGCGGTGGCACTGAAGCTTTCTTT.

The rearrangement uses TRBV19 and TRBJ2-7, with D tentatively TRBD2 (5 bases). Per germline, CDR1 LNHDA and CDR2 SQIVND (reference sequence). Trimming shortened V by 2 bases and J by 0 bases, and 8 bases separated the two germline ends. The CDR3 covers 14 residues. The CDR3 DNA reads as TGTGCCAGTAGTATATTCCGGGACTCCTACGAGCAGTACTTC. Its translation: CASSIFRDSYEQYF.

This chain connects TRBV4-2 to TRBJ2-7; 10 nucleotides match TRBD1. V gave up 1 base and J gave up 4 bases; unmatched junction bases: 4. CDR3 length: 15 amino acids. CDR1 and CDR2 from the germline V gene are LGHNA and YNFKEQ. DNA for the CDR3: TGTGCCAGCAGCCAAGCGGGACAGGGGATGTACGAGCAGTACTTC. Its translation is CASSQAGQGMYEQYF.

V usage is TRBV14 and J usage is TRBJ1-1; perhaps TRBD1 as D (5 bases). The length of the CDR3 is 13 residues. Trimming pared 0 bases from V and 3 bases from J, leaving 5 bases between. Per germline, CDR1 SGHDN and CDR2 FVKESK. The CDR3 coding sequence is TGTGCCAGCAGCCAAGAACAGGACACTGAAGCTTTCTTT. It specifies CASSQEQDTEAFF.

This rearrangement joins TRBV12-3 or TRBV12-4 to TRBJ1-1, with a possible D match to TRBD1 (5 bases). V was pared by 5 bases and J by 5 bases, with 12 bases between. The CDR3 totals 13 residues. The CDR3 DNA follows: TGTGCCAGCAGTCTACAGGTGGGGACTGAAGCTTTCTTT. Translated: CASSLQVGTEAFF.

The J gene is TRBJ2-1, the V gene TRBV6-5, with a tentative D call TRBD1 (6 bases). Per the germline V gene, CDR1 is MNHEY and CDR2 is SVGAGI. Deletions cut 9 bases from V and 6 bases from J, with 9 bases between. The CDR3 covers 11 residues. The CDR3 reads CASGGVNEQFF. The CDR3, as DNA: TGTGCCAGTGGGGGCGTCAATGAGCAGTTCTTC.

This CDR3 is CAWSLKGQGKFHEQYF. For the CDR3, the DNA is TGTGCCTGGAGTCTCAAGGGACAGGGGAAGTTCCACGAGCAGTACTTC. This rearrangement joins TRBV30 to TRBJ2-7; TRBD1 aligns across 10 bases. V gave up 2 bases and J gave up 5 bases; unmatched junction bases: 12. Germline CDR1 GTSNPN, CDR2 SVGIG (reference sequence). This CDR3 is built from 16 residues.

This clone appeared a single time. A much bigger clone sits one base away, suggesting this may be a read error. Other nucleotide sequences from this sample produce the same CDR3. The DNA for the CDR3 is TGTGCCAGCAGCCCCAACCTAAATTCACCTCTCCACTTT. Protein: CASSPNLNSPLHF. V gene TRBV7-2 combines with J gene TRBJ1-6; D gene ambiguous. Per the germline V gene, CDR1 is SGHTA and CDR2 is FQGNSA. The CDR3 has 13 residues. Supplemented by reference TRBV7-2 and TRBJ1-6, the full variable domain reads GAGVSQSPSNKVTEKGKDVELRCDPISGHTALYWYRQSLGQGLEFLIYFQGNSAPDKSGLPSDRFSAERTGGSVSTLTIQRTQQEDSAVYLCASSPNLNSPLHFGNGTRLTVT.

This clone was counted a single time. This chain connects TRBV5-1 to TRBJ1-5, with D possibly TRBD1 on 5 matching bases. Trimming cost V 0 bases and J 0 bases, with 7 bases left between them. CDR3 length equals 15 residues. From germline, CDR1 is SGHRS and CDR2 YFSETQ. The CDR3 loop reads CASSLEGNSNQPQHF. The CDR3, as DNA: TGCGCCAGCAGCTTGGAGGGGAATAGCAATCAGCCCCAGCATTTT.

This sequence joins TRBV5-1 and TRBJ2-2; 10 bases match TRBD2. Germline V gives CDR1 SGHRS, CDR2 YFSETQ. The J segment lost 4 bases and the V segment lost 3 bases, leaving 15 bases of the junction unmatched. This CDR3 has 19 amino acids. The CDR3 protein is CASSSSSSGGLGITGELFF. The CDR3 coding sequence is TGCGCCAGCAGCTCCTCTTCTAGCGGGGGCCTCGGGATCACCGGGGAGCTGTTTTTT.

The chain joins TRBV19 to TRBJ1-6; 11 nucleotides align to TRBD1. There are 17 residues in the CDR3. Germline CDR1 is LNHDA and CDR2 is SQIVND (reference sequence). Trimming took 7 bases from V and 5 from J; bases not matched to a gene: 10. The CDR3 protein is CASTPWTGGAHNSPLHF. CDR3 sequence (DNA): TGTGCCAGTACCCCCTGGACAGGGGGCGCGCATAATTCACCCCTCCACTTT.

Only a few counts were recorded for this clone. This chain links TRBV7-3 with TRBJ2-1; TRBD1 might be the D (5 bases). The CDR3 extends over 15 amino acids. The V end was cut by 1 base, the J end by 5 bases, with 12 bases between. CDR1 and CDR2 from the germline V gene are SGHTA and FQGTGA. The CDR3 loop is CASSLSRTPDNEQFF. The CDR3 DNA is TGTGCCAGCAGCTTAAGTAGGACACCGGACAATGAGCAGTTCTTC.

This clone was found once. V and J are TRBV5-1 and TRBJ2-3; 11 bases fit TRBD2. V lost 4 bases and J lost 4; bases outside the gene matches: 8. CDR3 length: 16 residues. The germline gives CDR1 SGHRS, CDR2 YFSETQ. The CDR3 coding sequence is TGCGCCAGCAGCCTAGGTAGCGGGGGGGCCGCAGATACGCAGTATTTT. Amino acid sequence: CASSLGSGGAADTQYF. Full variable domain (rest looked up from reference TRBV5-1 and TRBJ2-3): KAGVTQTPRYLIKTRGQQVTLSCSPISGHRSVSWYQQTPGQGLQFLFEYFSETQRNKGNFPGRFSGRQFSNSRSEMNVSTLELGDSALYLCASSLGSGGAADTQYFGPGTRLTVL.

The rearrangement joins TRBV7-2 to TRBJ1-4; TRBD1 might be the D (6 bases). Germline values: CDR1 SGHTA, CDR2 FQGNSA. This CDR3 spans 13 amino acids. The V gene lost 5 bases and the J gene lost 6 bases, with 10 bases spanning the gap. This chain's CDR3 is CASSTRTDEKLFF. The DNA for the CDR3 is TGTGCCAGCAGCACCCGGACAGATGAAAAACTGTTTTTT.

V usage is TRBV4-3 and J usage is TRBJ2-7; a weak D match, TRBD2 (6 bases). Germline loops: CDR1 LGHNA, CDR2 YSLEER. The CDR3 consists of 14 residues. Trimming pared 1 base from V and 6 bases from J, leaving 13 bases between. The CDR3 nucleotides read TGCGCCAGCAGCCAAGTCACGGGGGTAAGCGAGCAGTACTTC. Its protein is CASSQVTGVSEQYF.

This clone came up once. This chain connects TRBV18 to TRBJ2-3; 11 bases align to TRBD1. Germline V gives CDR1 KGHSH, CDR2 LQKENI. The CDR3 length is 16 residues. With V trimmed by 1 base and J by 4 bases, 4 bases remained unmatched. The CDR3 nucleotides are TGTGCCAGCTCACCACTACCGGGACAGGGGGCAGATACGCAGTATTTT. This encodes CASSPLPGQGADTQYF.